Below are 9 T cell receptor beta chains sequenced from a single sample in a study of preoperative IRX-2 immunotherapy in early breast cancer. Method: immunoSEQ multiplex PCR; TCRdb's copy keeps in-frame clones and lacks some. The profile covers over 25,000 clones, with approximately 80% appearing a single time and 1% to 1.5% taken by the ten largest. Treatment: preoperative locoregional IRX-2 cytokine immunotherapy. This material consisted of lymph node tissue, taken after IRX-2 immunotherapy. Receptors were obtained from a human donor with breast cancer.

This clone occurred a few times. The J gene is TRBJ1-4, the V gene TRBV30, with 7 bases matching TRBD1. J lost 6 bases, V lost 1 base, and 8 bases had no gene match. The CDR3 is made up of 15 amino acids. CDR1 GTSNPN and CDR2 SVGIG come from the germline V gene (reference sequence). CDR3 sequence: CAWSGDGQVDEKLFF. CDR3 nucleotide sequence: TGTGCCTGGAGTGGGGACGGACAGGTTGATGAAAAACTGTTTTTT. Using reference TRBV30 and TRBJ1-4 for the parts outside the CDR3, the full variable domain is SQTIHQWPATLVQPVGSPLSLECTVEGTSNPNLYWYRQAAGRGLQLLFYSVGIGQISSEVPQNLSASRPQDRQFILSSKKLLLSDSGFYLCAWSGDGQVDEKLFFGSGTQLSVL.

The chain employs TRBV6-9 and TRBJ2-3; 12 bases line up with TRBD2. This CDR3 has 15 residues. CDR1 is MNHGY, CDR2 SVAAGI, per germline. Unmatched junction bases numbered 4, after V lost 6 bases and J lost 3 bases. The CDR3 DNA sequence: TGTGCCAGCAGCTCGACTAGCGGGGGAACAGATACGCAGTATTTT. Its translation: CASSSTSGGTDTQYF.

The chain combines TRBV15 with TRBJ1-3; TRBD1 might be the D (5 bases). The V end was cut by 0 bases, the J end by 4 bases, with 7 bases between. CDR3 length equals 14 residues. Per the germline V gene, CDR1 is LNHNV and CDR2 is YYDKDF (reference sequence). The CDR3 DNA reads as TGTGCCACCAGCAGAGATCGGGGGGGAAACACCATATATTTT. It is translated as CATSRDRGGNTIYF. The whole variable domain, remainder taken from reference TRBV15 and TRBJ1-3, is DAMVIQNPRYQVTQFGKPVTLSCSQTLNHNVMYWYQQKSSQAPKLLFHYYDKDFNNEADTPDNFQSRRPNTSFCFLDIRSPGLGDTAMYLCATSRDRGGNTIYFGEGSWLTVV.

This clone was counted between two and nine times. This chain connects TRBV19 to TRBJ2-1; 8 bases agree with TRBD2. CDR1 LNHDA and CDR2 SQIVND come from the germline V gene (reference sequence). Unmatched junction bases numbered 10, after V lost 1 base and J lost 2 bases. The CDR3 runs to 18 residues. CDR3 DNA sequence: TGTGCCAGTAGTATAGGTTGGCGGGGGGCGCGGGCCTACAATGAGCAGTTCTTC. It translates to CASSIGWRGARAYNEQFF.

The V call is TRBV5-1, the J call TRBJ1-2; no definite D call. The CDR3 has 14 residues. Germline V gene sequence: CDR1 SGHRS, CDR2 YFSETQ. The V end was cut by 2 bases, the J end by 5 bases, with 13 bases between. The CDR3 loop reads CASSFSTLPYGYTF. The CDR3 DNA reads as TGCGCCAGCAGCTTCTCGACCTTACCTTATGGCTACACCTTC.

The CDR3 bases are TGTGCCAGCATTGGGGGTACCTCTGGAAACACCATATATTTT. It codes for CASIGGTSGNTIYF. The chain links TRBV12-5 to TRBJ1-3, with a weak D call TRBD1 (5 bases). The CDR3 consists of 14 residues. Germline loops: CDR1 LGHNT, CDR2 FRNRAP.

V usage is TRBV19 and J usage is TRBJ1-2, with unresolved D. V lost 5 bases and J 4 bases, leaving 14 bases between the germline ends. Germline CDR1 is LNHDA and CDR2 is SQIVND (reference sequence). The CDR3 length is 14 residues. CDR3 in DNA: TGTGCCAGTAGTGAGACGGGAAATTCCTATGGCTACACCTTC. Translated: CASSETGNSYGYTF.

This clone was observed a few times. The rearrangement uses TRBV1 and TRBJ1-2. TRBV1 constitutes a pseudogene. This CDR3 contains 15 residues. The CDR3 is CASSQTSRGNYGYTF. CDR3 in DNA: TGCGCCAGCAGCCAGACGTCTCGGGGGAACTATGGCTACACCTTC.

The gene calls are TRBV25-1 and TRBJ2-4; the D gene is possibly TRBD1 (6 bases). Germline V gene sequence: CDR1 MGHDK, CDR2 SYGVNS. V shed 4 bases and J shed 1 base, with 8 bases lying between them. This CDR3 comprises 14 residues. CDR3 sequence: CASSATGAKNIQYF. In DNA form, the CDR3 reads TGTGCCAGCAGTGCTACAGGGGCCAAAAACATTCAGTACTTC.